The sample holds a few counts of the clone carrying this T cell receptor (beta chain). Its cognate antigen is unknown. This sample is drawn from a study of identical twins. The study's findings and limits: For monozygotic twins, models underestimated out-of-frame TCR alpha sharing. Invariant MAIT and iNKT cells could partly confound zero-insertion analyses.

The CDR3 length is 16 residues. V lost 0 bases and J lost 4, with 16 bases in between. CDR1 and CDR2 from the germline V gene are MNHEY and SVGAGI. MiXCR, applied by TCRdb to the 5' RACE reads, yields one record per CDR3 protein. There are around 240,000 distinct CDR3 sequences in the sample; roughly a tenth occur only once, and 8% to 10% lies in the top ten. The sample taken for sequencing was memory T cells sorted from blood. The chain links TRBV6-5 to TRBJ2-7; TRBD2 is a possible D gene (5 bases). The sequence derives from a man in his fifties or sixties in good health. The CDR3 loop is CASSYSEAWPTYEQYF. The CDR3 coding sequence is TGTGCCAGCAGTTACTCGGAGGCCTGGCCGACTTACGAGCAGTACTTC.